The 25 T cell receptor beta chains given below trace back to one sample, sequenced in a study of post-analysis software for immune sequencing data. Findings and limits, study-wide: Roughly five TRBV segments were significantly more frequent in patients than in controls. TRBV5-6, TRBV5-1 and TRBV20-1 were among these segments.

Their recognized antigens are unknown. Researchers reported that TCR beta cDNA libraries carried unique molecular identifiers. In TCRdb, the PCR reads were re-called with MiXCR into one record per CDR3 protein. The table includes hundreds of thousands of distinct CDR3 sequences, 55% to 60% detected once. Specimen: blood. These receptors originate from a girl between 2 and 10 years old with multiple sclerosis.

This chain joins TRBV7-2 and TRBJ2-3; TRBD1 matches 9 bases. The CDR3 is 15 residues long. CDR1 is SGHTA and CDR2 is FQGNSA in the germline V gene. V lost 5 bases, J lost 1 base, and 4 bases stayed unmatched. CDR3 nucleotide sequence: TGTGCCAGCAGCCCCTGGGACAGGGGCACAGATACGCAGTATTTT. Its translation is CASSPWDRGTDTQYF.

This sequence joins TRBV29-1 and TRBJ2-2; tentatively, D is TRBD2 (6 bases). The CDR3 is made up of 14 amino acids. The ends were cut back, 0 bases at V and 7 bases at J, with 12 bases in the middle. Germline V gives CDR1 SQVTM, CDR2 ANQGSEA. The CDR3 DNA is TGCAGCGTTGAAGATTTGGGGGGAAACGGGGAGCTGTTTTTT. Translation: CSVEDLGGNGELFF.

The rearrangement uses TRBV6-2 or TRBV6-3 and TRBJ2-1, with 8 bases fitting TRBD1. Germline trimming cut 7 bases from V and 9 bases from J; bases unmatched to any gene: 5. There are 12 residues in the CDR3. CDR1 and CDR2 from the germline V gene are MNHEY and SVGEGT. CDR3 nucleotide sequence: TGTGCCAGCACCGACAGGGGTAGTGAGCAGTTCTTC. Protein product: CASTDRGSEQFF.

This clonotype was detected a few times. This chain joins TRBV7-8 and TRBJ2-1, with 12 bases lining up with TRBD2. This CDR3 has 16 residues. V shed 4 bases and J 6 bases; nucleotides not matched to a gene: 7. The germline CDR1 and CDR2 sequences are SGHVS and FQNEAQ. As DNA, the CDR3 is TGTGCCAGCAGCTGGGGACTAGCGGGTAGGGGCAATGAGCAGTTCTTC. Protein sequence: CASSWGLAGRGNEQFF. The full variable domain, rest sourced from reference TRBV7-8 and TRBJ2-1, is GAGVSQSPRYKVAKRGQDVALRCDPISGHVSLFWYQQALGQGPEFLTYFQNEAQLDKSGLPSDRFFAERPEGSVSTLKIQRTQQEDSAVYLCASSWGLAGRGNEQFFGPGTRLTVL.

The chain employs TRBV4-3 and TRBJ1-6; D ambiguous. The V and J ends lost 3 bases and 8 bases respectively, with 23 bases between them. CDR1 and CDR2 from the germline V gene are LGHNA and YSLEER. The CDR3 is made up of 18 amino acids. CDR3: CASSHGSWQDGVYSPLHF. The CDR3 DNA follows: TGCGCCAGCAGCCATGGGTCGTGGCAAGACGGAGTCTATTCACCCCTCCACTTT.

The gene calls are TRBV29-1 and TRBJ1-2; 7 bases line up with TRBD1. V gave up 6 bases and J gave up 6 bases; unmatched junction bases: 10. CDR1 and CDR2 (germline): SQVTM, ANQGSEA. This CDR3 contains 13 residues. The CDR3 spells CSVQTGLGDGYTF. CDR3 sequence (DNA): TGCAGCGTCCAGACAGGGTTGGGGGATGGCTACACCTTC. The full variable domain, in which reference TRBV29-1 and TRBJ1-2 provide the parts outside the CDR3, is SAVISQKPSRDICQRGTSLTIQCQVDSQVTMMFWYRQQPGQSLTLIATANQGSEATYESGFVIDKFPISRPNLTFSTLTVSNMSPEDSSIYLCSVQTGLGDGYTFGSGTRLTVV.

The chain uses TRBV29-1 and TRBJ2-1; 14 bases map to TRBD2. The CDR3 is 17 residues long. Germline V gene lookup returns CDR1 SQVTM and CDR2 ANQGSEA. The V gene end was trimmed by 3 bases and the J gene end by 2 bases; junction bases not matched to a gene: 6. CDR3 region: CSVEGLAGVWAYNEQFF. CDR3 DNA sequence: TGCAGCGTTGAGGGACTAGCGGGAGTATGGGCCTACAATGAGCAGTTCTTC.

This chain joins TRBV14 and TRBJ2-1; 10 nucleotides agree with TRBD1. Germline V CDR1 and CDR2: SGHDN, FVKESK. CDR3 length equals 15 residues. J gave up 6 bases and V 4 bases, and 6 bases lay outside the gene matches. CDR3 DNA: TGTGCCAGCAGCCTCCCAGGGACAGGGGCCAATGAGCAGTTCTTC. The encoded protein is CASSLPGTGANEQFF. The full variable domain, with the rest looked up from reference TRBV14 and TRBJ2-1, is EAGVTQFPSHSVIEKGQTVTLRCDPISGHDNLYWYRRVMGKEIKFLLHFVKESKQDESGMPNNRFLAERTGGTYSTLKVQPAELEDSGVYFCASSLPGTGANEQFFGPGTRLTVL.

The chain combines TRBV5-1 with TRBJ2-1, with TRBD1 matching over 9 bases. Germline V lookup: CDR1 SGHRS, CDR2 YFSETQ. The CDR3 runs to 15 residues. Unmatched junction bases numbered 7, after V lost 2 bases and J lost 7 bases. The CDR3 region has the DNA TGCGCCAGCAGCTTAAGCGGGACAGGGTATAATGAGCAGTTCTTC. Translation gives CASSLSGTGYNEQFF.

In this sample, this clonotype turned up once. This chain connects TRBV24-1 to TRBJ1-4, with 8 bases aligning to TRBD1. The germline CDR1 and CDR2 sequences are KGHDR and SFDVKD. V gave up 4 bases and J gave up 7 bases; unmatched junction bases: 10. This CDR3 spans 16 amino acids. The CDR3, as DNA: TGTGCCACCAGTGACTCCCAGGGGGCGATAGGTGAAAAACTGTTTTTT. Encoded protein: CATSDSQGAIGEKLFF.

This chain uses TRBV5-5 with TRBJ2-7; 15 nucleotides line up with TRBD2. CDR1 is SGHKS and CDR2 is YYEKEE in the germline V gene (reference sequence). This CDR3 has 15 residues. V lost 0 bases to trimming and J lost 9 bases; unmatched junction nucleotides: 4. The CDR3 sequence: CASSLGTSGGAPQYF. In nucleotides, the CDR3 is TGTGCCAGCAGCTTGGGGACTAGCGGGGGGGCCCCGCAGTACTTC. The variable domain in full, completed from reference TRBV5-5 and TRBJ2-7, reads DAGVTQSPTHLIKTRGQQVTLRCSPISGHKSVSWYQQVLGQGPQFIFQYYEKEERGRGNFPDRFSARQFPNYSSELNVNALLLGDSALYLCASSLGTSGGAPQYFGPGTRLTVT.

The CDR3 nucleotides read TGTGCCAGCAGTCCCCGGGTCCAGGGTGAAGCTTTCTTT. Translation: CASSPRVQGEAFF. J is TRBJ1-1 and V is TRBV12-3 or TRBV12-4, with D possibly TRBD1 on 5 matching bases. Between the trimmed V and J ends, which lost 5 bases and 7 bases, there was a span of 14 bases. The CDR3 covers 13 residues.

This clonotype came up a few times. V is TRBV5-1 and J is TRBJ1-2, with D possibly being TRBD1 (5 bases). V was shortened by 0 bases and J by 7 bases, with 10 bases between the two germline ends. Germline assignment: CDR1 SGHRS and CDR2 YFSETQ. This CDR3 contains 13 residues. The CDR3 loop reads CASSLEGSAGYTF. For the CDR3, the DNA is TGCGCCAGCAGCTTGGAGGGGTCAGCTGGCTACACCTTC.

The V gene is TRBV7-8, the J gene TRBJ2-1; possible D gene TRBD1, 6 bases. CDR3 size: 16 residues. The V end was cut by 5 bases, the J end by 3 bases, with 17 bases between. The germline V gene encodes CDR1 SGHVS and CDR2 FQNEAQ. The CDR3 region has the DNA TGTGCCAGCAGCGTAGGGCAGGGGAGATACTACAATGAGCAGTTCTTC. It is translated as CASSVGQGRYYNEQFF.

A word on this clonotype: One junction end disagrees with the germline gene, perhaps due to a read error. The chain employs TRBV20-1 and TRBJ1-6; D possibly corresponds to TRBD1 (5 bases). The CDR3 is made up of 19 amino acids. CDR1 is DFQATT and CDR2 is SNEGSKA in the germline V gene (reference sequence). The CDR3 reads CSTRGTGPVPSSYNSPLHF. DNA of the CDR3: TGCAGTACTAGGGGAACAGGTCCTGTCCCGAGCTCCTATAATTCACCCCTCCACTTT.

Comment on this clonotype: A much larger clone is a single base away; this may be a read error. V gene TRBV12-3 or TRBV12-4 combines with J gene TRBJ2-1; 7 bases fit TRBD1. The J call may be faulty, since TRBJ2-7 better matches the DNA end. The CDR3 runs 20 residues. CDR3 coding DNA: TGTGCCAGCAGTTTAGCGGGACAGATTTCGATCCTAAGCTCCTACAATGAGCAGTACTTC. This gives the protein CASSLAGQISILSSYNEQYF.

The rearrangement joins TRBV6-2 or TRBV6-3 to TRBJ2-1; 8 positions match TRBD2. V was pared by 6 bases and J by 5 bases, with 12 bases of the junction left unmatched. The CDR3 is made up of 16 amino acids. Per germline, CDR1 MNHEY and CDR2 SVGEGT. DNA of the CDR3: TGTGCCAGCAGACGCGGGGCGGGACTAGTAAACAATGAGCAGTTCTTC. This codes for CASRRGAGLVNNEQFF.

This clonotype was seen just once. V is TRBV11-2 and J is TRBJ2-1; D gene ambiguous. The V gene's germline CDR1 is SGHAT and CDR2 FQNNGV. The CDR3 runs to 16 residues. The V gene lost 3 bases and the J gene lost 0 bases, with 12 bases spanning the gap. The CDR3 region is CASSFESVSSYNEQFF. The CDR3 nucleotides are TGTGCCAGCAGCTTTGAGTCGGTGAGCTCCTACAATGAGCAGTTCTTC.

Only a few counts were recorded for this clonotype. The CDR3 protein is CSAIGTGGTDTQYF. The DNA for the CDR3 is TGCAGTGCTATCGGGACAGGAGGCACAGATACGCAGTATTTT. The chain links TRBV20-1 to TRBJ2-3; the match to TRBD1 covers 8 bases. Germline V gene data show CDR1 as DFQATT and CDR2 as SNEGSKA (reference sequence). The J segment lost 1 base and the V segment lost 4 bases, leaving 4 bases of the junction unmatched. The CDR3 runs to 14 residues.

This chain joins TRBV10-3 and TRBJ2-3; D call uncertain. The germline CDR1 and CDR2 sequences are ENHRY and SYGVKD. This CDR3 spans 11 amino acids. Deletions cut 6 bases from V and 6 bases from J, with 7 bases between. CDR3 region: CAIRGSDTQYF. CDR3 bases: TGTGCCATCAGAGGGTCTGATACGCAGTATTTT.

Note on this clonotype: The junction departs from the called germline gene at one end, perhaps through a read error. The chain has TRBV5-1 and TRBJ2-7; perhaps TRBD2 as D (5 bases). Germline V gene lookup returns CDR1 SGHRS and CDR2 YFSETQ. The CDR3 totals 15 residues. The CDR3 is CAGSLSDYSYFEQYF. CDR3 nucleotide sequence: TGCGCCGGCAGCCTGTCCGACTATTCCTACTTCGAGCAGTACTTC. The entire variable domain, with the rest obtained from reference TRBV5-1 and TRBJ2-7, is as follows: KAGVTQTPRYLIKTRGQQVTLSCSPISGHRSVSWYQQTPGQGLQFLFEYFSETQRNKGNFPGRFSGRQFSNSRSEMNVSTLELGDSALYLCAGSLSDYSYFEQYFGPGTRLTVT.

This clonotype was picked up one time. This sequence joins TRBV7-9 and TRBJ1-5, with 9 positions matching TRBD1. The germline gives CDR1 SEHNR, CDR2 FQNEAQ (reference sequence). The CDR3 runs 16 residues. The V segment lost 3 bases and the J segment 4 bases; nucleotides outside the gene matches: 7. The CDR3 nucleotides are TGTGCCAGCAGCTTTACCTTGGGACAGGGAAATCAGCCCCAGCATTTT. This encodes CASSFTLGQGNQPQHF.

This clonotype was seen only a few times. The CDR3: CASSPPWGEPQHF. CDR3 DNA sequence: TGTGCCAGCAGCCCCCCGTGGGGGGAGCCCCAGCATTTT. J is TRBJ1-5 and V is TRBV16; a weak D match, TRBD1 (5 bases). The CDR3 totals 13 residues. The ends were cut back, 4 bases at V and 8 bases at J, with 12 bases in the middle. Per germline, CDR1 KGHSY and CDR2 FQNENV.

A few counts support this clonotype. The rearrangement joins TRBV5-1 to TRBJ2-2; 15 bases are shared with TRBD2. The V and J ends lost 3 bases and 6 bases, in that order; junction bases with no gene match: 12. CDR1 SGHRS and CDR2 YFSETQ come from the germline V gene. This CDR3 spans 19 amino acids. Here the CDR3 DNA reads TGCGCCAGCAGCTGGAGGACTAGCGGGAGGGCCGGGTTAGCCGGGGAGCTGTTTTTT. The encoded protein is CASSWRTSGRAGLAGELFF. The complete variable domain, with remaining parts taken from reference TRBV5-1 and TRBJ2-2, reads KAGVTQTPRYLIKTRGQQVTLSCSPISGHRSVSWYQQTPGQGLQFLFEYFSETQRNKGNFPGRFSGRQFSNSRSEMNVSTLELGDSALYLCASSWRTSGRAGLAGELFFGEGSRLTVL.

V gene TRBV6-1 combines with J gene TRBJ1-1; 7 bases line up with TRBD1. The V gene's germline CDR1 is MNHNS and CDR2 SASEGT. The CDR3 contains 15 residues. J gave up 1 base and V 6 bases, and 8 bases lay outside the gene matches. The CDR3, as DNA: TGTGCCAGCAGCCATCAGGGGGGAACGAACACTGAAGCTTTCTTT. Residues: CASSHQGGTNTEAFF.